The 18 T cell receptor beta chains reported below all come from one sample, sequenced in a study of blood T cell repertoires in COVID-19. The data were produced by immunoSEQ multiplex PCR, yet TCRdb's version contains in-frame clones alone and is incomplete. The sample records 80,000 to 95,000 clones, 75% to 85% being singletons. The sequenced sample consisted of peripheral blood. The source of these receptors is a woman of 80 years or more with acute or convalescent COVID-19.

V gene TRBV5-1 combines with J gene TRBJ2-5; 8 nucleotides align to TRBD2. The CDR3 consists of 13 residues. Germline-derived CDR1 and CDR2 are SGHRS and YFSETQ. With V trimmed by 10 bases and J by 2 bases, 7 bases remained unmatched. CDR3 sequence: CAAAGGPQETQYF. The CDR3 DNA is TGCGCCGCCGCGGGGGGTCCACAAGAGACCCAGTACTTC.

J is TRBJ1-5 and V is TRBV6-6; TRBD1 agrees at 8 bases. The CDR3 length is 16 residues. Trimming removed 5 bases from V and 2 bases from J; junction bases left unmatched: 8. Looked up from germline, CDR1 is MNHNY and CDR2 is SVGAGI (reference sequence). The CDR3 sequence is CASSPGDRGGNQPQHF. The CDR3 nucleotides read TGTGCCAGCAGTCCCGGAGACAGGGGCGGCAATCAGCCCCAGCATTTT.

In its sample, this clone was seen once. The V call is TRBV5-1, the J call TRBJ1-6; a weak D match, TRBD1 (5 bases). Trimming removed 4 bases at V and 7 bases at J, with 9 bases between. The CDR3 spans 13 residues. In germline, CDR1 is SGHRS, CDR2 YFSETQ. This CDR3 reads CASSARQNSPLHF. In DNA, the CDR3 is TGCGCCAGCAGCGCACGACAGAATTCACCCCTCCACTTT.

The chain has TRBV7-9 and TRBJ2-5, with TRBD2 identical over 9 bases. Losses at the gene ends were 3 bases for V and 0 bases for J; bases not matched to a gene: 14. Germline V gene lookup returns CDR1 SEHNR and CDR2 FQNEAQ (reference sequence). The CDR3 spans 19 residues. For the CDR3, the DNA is TGTGCCAGCAGCTTCCCAGGGTACCCGACTAGCGGAAACCAAGAGACCCAGTACTTC. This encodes CASSFPGYPTSGNQETQYF.

This CDR3 reads CASSLPGGDRAHEQFF. The DNA of the CDR3 is TGTGCCAGCAGTTTACCGGGGGGGGACAGGGCACATGAGCAGTTCTTC. The rearrangement uses TRBV7-2 and TRBJ2-1, with D perhaps TRBD1 (9 bases). Germline V gene data show CDR1 as SGHTA and CDR2 as FQGNSA. This CDR3 has 16 residues. V gave up 6 bases and J gave up 8 bases, with 23 bases separating them.

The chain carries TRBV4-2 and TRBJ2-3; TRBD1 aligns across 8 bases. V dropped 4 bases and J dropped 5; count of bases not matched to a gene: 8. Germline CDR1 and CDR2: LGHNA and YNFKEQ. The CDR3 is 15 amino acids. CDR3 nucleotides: TGTGCCAGCAGCCCGGACAGGGTCTCTGGAGATACGCAGTATTTT. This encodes CASSPDRVSGDTQYF.

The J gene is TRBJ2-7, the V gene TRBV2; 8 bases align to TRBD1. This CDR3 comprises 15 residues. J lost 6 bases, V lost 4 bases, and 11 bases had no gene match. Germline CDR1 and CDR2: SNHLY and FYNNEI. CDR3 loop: CASSVLGQAPPEQYF. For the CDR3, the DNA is TGTGCCAGCAGTGTATTGGGACAGGCTCCCCCCGAGCAGTACTTC.

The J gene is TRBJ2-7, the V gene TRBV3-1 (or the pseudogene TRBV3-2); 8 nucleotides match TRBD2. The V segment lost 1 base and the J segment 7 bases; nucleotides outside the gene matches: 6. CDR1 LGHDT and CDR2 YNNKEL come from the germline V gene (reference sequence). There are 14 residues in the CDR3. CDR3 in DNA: TGTGCCAGCAGCCAAGGGACTAGCCGCATAGAGCAGTACTTC. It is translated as CASSQGTSRIEQYF.

CDR3 in DNA: TGTGCCAGCAGTTGGGGACAGTACACCGGGGAGCTGTTTTTT. Residues: CASSWGQYTGELFF. The V gene is TRBV6-2 or TRBV6-3, the J gene TRBJ2-2; 7 nucleotides agree with TRBD1. V lost 4 bases and J lost 3; bases outside the gene matches: 2. CDR3 length: 14 residues. Germline CDR1 and CDR2: MNHEY and SVGEGT.

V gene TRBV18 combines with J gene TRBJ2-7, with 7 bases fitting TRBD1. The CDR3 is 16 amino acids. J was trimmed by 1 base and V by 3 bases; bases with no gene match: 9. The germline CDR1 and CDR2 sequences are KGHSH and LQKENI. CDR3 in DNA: TGTGCCAGCTCACCCACCGGACAGGCAACGTCCTACGAGCAGTACTTC. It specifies CASSPTGQATSYEQYF. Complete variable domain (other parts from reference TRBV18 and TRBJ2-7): NAGVMQNPRHLVRRRGQEARLRCSPMKGHSHVYWYRQLPEEGLKFMVYLQKENIIDESGMPKERFSAEFPKEGPSILRIQQVVRGDSAAYFCASSPTGQATSYEQYFGPGTRLTVT.

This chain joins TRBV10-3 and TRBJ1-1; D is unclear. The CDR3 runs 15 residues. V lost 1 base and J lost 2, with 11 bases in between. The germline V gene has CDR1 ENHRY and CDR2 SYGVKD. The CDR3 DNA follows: TGTGCCATCAGTGAGTGGACGGGAAGAAACACTGAAGCTTTCTTT. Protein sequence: CAISEWTGRNTEAFF.

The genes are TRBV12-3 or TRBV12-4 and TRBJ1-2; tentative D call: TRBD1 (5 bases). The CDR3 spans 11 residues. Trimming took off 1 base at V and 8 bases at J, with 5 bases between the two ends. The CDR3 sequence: CASSLGTGYTF. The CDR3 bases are TGTGCCAGCAGTTTAGGGACAGGCTACACCTTC.

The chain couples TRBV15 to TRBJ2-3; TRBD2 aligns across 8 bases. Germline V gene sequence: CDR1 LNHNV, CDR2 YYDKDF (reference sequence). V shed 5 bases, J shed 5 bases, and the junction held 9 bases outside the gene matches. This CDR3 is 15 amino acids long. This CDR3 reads CATSGTRGLGDTQYF. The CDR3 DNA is TGTGCCACCAGCGGGACTAGAGGTCTGGGAGATACGCAGTATTTT.

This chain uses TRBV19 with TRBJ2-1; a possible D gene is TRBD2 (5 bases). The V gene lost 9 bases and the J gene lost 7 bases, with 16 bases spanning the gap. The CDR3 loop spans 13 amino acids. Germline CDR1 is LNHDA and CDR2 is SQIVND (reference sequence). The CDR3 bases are TGTGCCAGCTCAATATACGGGGTAAATGAGCAGTTCTTC. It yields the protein CASSIYGVNEQFF.

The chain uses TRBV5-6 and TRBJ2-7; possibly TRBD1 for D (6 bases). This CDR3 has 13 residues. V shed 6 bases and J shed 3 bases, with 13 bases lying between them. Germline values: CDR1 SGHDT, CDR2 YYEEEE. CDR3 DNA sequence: TGTGCCAGCACCCTACAGGGAGTCTACGAGCAGTACTTC. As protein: CASTLQGVYEQYF.

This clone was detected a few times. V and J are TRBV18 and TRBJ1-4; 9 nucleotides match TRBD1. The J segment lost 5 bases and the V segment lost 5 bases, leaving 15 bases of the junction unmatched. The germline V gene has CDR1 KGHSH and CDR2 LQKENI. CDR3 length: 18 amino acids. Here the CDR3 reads CASSTFGGQGALNEKLFF. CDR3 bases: TGTGCCAGCTCAACCTTCGGGGGACAGGGAGCCCTGAATGAAAAACTGTTTTTT.

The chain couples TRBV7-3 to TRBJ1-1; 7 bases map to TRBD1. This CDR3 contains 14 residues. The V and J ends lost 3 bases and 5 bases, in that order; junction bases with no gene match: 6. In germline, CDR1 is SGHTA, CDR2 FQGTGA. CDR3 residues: CASSFGQARTEAFF. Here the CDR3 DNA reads TGTGCCAGCAGCTTTGGACAGGCTAGGACTGAAGCTTTCTTT.

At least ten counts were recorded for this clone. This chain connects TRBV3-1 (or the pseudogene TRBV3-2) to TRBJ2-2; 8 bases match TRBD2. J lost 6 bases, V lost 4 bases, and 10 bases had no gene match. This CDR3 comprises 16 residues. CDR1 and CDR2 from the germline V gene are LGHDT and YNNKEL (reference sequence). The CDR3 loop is CASSRPGSGSAGELFF. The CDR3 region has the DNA TGTGCCAGCAGCCGCCCTGGGAGCGGGAGTGCCGGGGAGCTGTTTTTT.